This T cell receptor beta chain was captured by sequencing in a study of blood T cell repertoires in COVID-19. Study in general: Acute and convalescent COVID-19 specimens originated in the United States, Italy and Spain. PBMCs, B-cell-depleted T cells, or T cells provided the cDNA or gDNA that made up the material.

This CDR3 region has 15 residues. Germline lookup yields CDR1 SGHVS and CDR2 FQNEAQ. V lost 2 bases to trimming and J lost 3 bases, with 12 bases between them. In Seattle, patients joined the study during active infection and were tracked longitudinally. Authors' analysis steps: Cell counts per sample came from amplifying reference gene primers. This table comes from immunoSEQ multiplex PCR, and its TCRdb copy is limited to in-frame clones, with some not included. The DNA gave D and trimming, while V, J and clone size come from that table. The profile shows roughly 180,000 clones, roughly 79% of them singletons.

Specimen: peripheral blood. The gene calls are TRBV7-8 and TRBJ2-3, with TRBD1 as a possible D gene (5 bases). The sequence derives from a woman aged 40 to 50 with COVID-19, enrolled during active disease. The CDR3 loop reads CASSLRVAGTDTQYF. CDR3 in DNA: TGTGCCAGCAGCTTAAGGGTCGCAGGGACAGATACGCAGTATTTT.